This T cell receptor beta chain comes out of a study of spatial heterogeneity in lung cancer. For the study at large: Each time, sequencing found more beta-chain sequences than alpha-chain sequences.

In this sample, this clonotype is medium-sized. Every TCR cDNA molecule bore its own unique molecular identifier. TCRdb re-analysed the 5' RACE reads in MiXCR, keeping a single row per CDR3 protein. The sample lists about 15,000 distinct CDR3 sequences, almost 8% occurring once. Stated time point: sample taken at primary tumor resection. The authors sequenced whole RNA from tumor, nontumor lung or frozen PBMC without sorting. The clonotype was recovered from a female donor with early-stage non-small cell lung cancer. Sequencing used PBMCs, obtained at surgery.

The CDR3 loop is CSVAEQVLMNTEAFF. For the CDR3, the DNA is TGCAGCGTTGCAGAACAGGTACTCATGAACACTGAAGCTTTCTTT. The chain has TRBV29-1 and TRBJ1-1; TRBD1 might be the D (5 bases). Germline V lookup: CDR1 SQVTM, CDR2 ANQGSEA. The CDR3 totals 15 residues. V lost 4 bases, J lost 0 bases, and 15 bases lay in between.